The 11 T cell receptor beta chains given below trace back to one sample, sequenced in a study of chemoradiotherapy in HPV16-positive cancers. Sequenced by immunoSEQ multiplex PCR; TCRdb stores in-frame clones only, minus some. The table records 13,000 to 15,000 clones, just over 85% of them present only once. Material: blood, obtained from a patient who underwent chemoradiotherapy. The receptors derive from a human donor with HPV-associated anogenital cancer.

The chain uses TRBV7-8 and TRBJ1-2; the D gene is possibly TRBD1 (5 bases). Germline-derived CDR1 and CDR2 are SGHVS and FQNEAQ. Deletions cut 3 bases from V and 3 bases from J, with 17 bases between. The CDR3 contains 16 residues. CDR3 coding DNA: TGTGCCAGCAGCTTTGATCCCGCCGGGACCGACTATGGCTACACCTTC. It yields the protein CASSFDPAGTDYGYTF.

The gene calls are TRBV30 and TRBJ1-3; D remains ambiguous. Trimming removed 1 base from V and 4 bases from J, with 11 bases in between. Germline V gives CDR1 GTSNPN, CDR2 SVGIG (reference sequence). The CDR3 is made up of 14 amino acids. The CDR3 reads CAWSGGRSGNTIYF. The CDR3 DNA follows: TGTGCCTGGAGTGGAGGAAGGTCGGGAAACACCATATATTTT.

The chain uses TRBV15 and TRBJ2-3, with D possibly being TRBD1 (6 bases). Germline loops: CDR1 LNHNV, CDR2 YYDKDF (reference sequence). V was shortened by 4 bases and J by 1 base, with 9 bases between the two germline ends. The CDR3 contains 14 residues. In nucleotides, the CDR3 is TGTGCCACCAGCACCCGACAGGGCACAGATACGCAGTATTTT. Translated: CATSTRQGTDTQYF.

The DNA of the CDR3 is TGCGCCAGCAAGGGAAGACCCGATTCCTACGAGCAGTACTTC. This codes for CASKGRPDSYEQYF. The chain employs TRBV5-1 and TRBJ2-7; D uncertain. This CDR3 is built from 14 residues. V lost 6 bases and J lost 1, with 14 bases in between. Germline V gene lookup returns CDR1 SGHRS and CDR2 YFSETQ.

This chain uses TRBV9 with TRBJ1-1, with D possibly matching TRBD1 (6 bases). The V and J ends lost 4 bases and 5 bases respectively, with 18 bases between them. The CDR3 consists of 15 residues. Germline V gene sequence: CDR1 SGDLS, CDR2 YYNGEE. As DNA, the CDR3 is TGTGCCAGCAGCTCACAACCGGGGGGCGGGACTGAAGCTTTCTTT. This translates into CASSSQPGGGTEAFF.

The chain joins TRBV29-1 to TRBJ1-2, with D possibly TRBD1 on 5 matching bases. Germline loops: CDR1 SQVTM, CDR2 ANQGSEA. This CDR3 contains 15 residues. Between the trimmed V and J ends, which lost 4 bases and 4 bases, there was a span of 19 bases. CDR3 in amino acids: CSVGGVRAGGYGYTF. The CDR3 DNA sequence: TGCAGCGTTGGGGGGGTCCGGGCAGGCGGCTATGGCTACACCTTC.

This clone occurred a few times. The J gene is TRBJ2-4, the V gene TRBV2, with D maybe TRBD1 (5 bases). The germline gives CDR1 SNHLY, CDR2 FYNNEI. V lost 7 bases and J lost 7, with 14 bases in between. The CDR3 runs to 13 residues. CDR3 in amino acids: CASNFQGRNIQYF. The CDR3 DNA reads TGTGCCAGCAATTTCCAGGGAAGGAACATTCAGTACTTC.

The gene calls are TRBV7-3 and TRBJ2-2; D is possibly TRBD1 (6 bases). This CDR3 has 14 residues. V lost 7 bases and J 4 bases, leaving 13 bases between the germline ends. The V gene's germline CDR1 is SGHTA and CDR2 FQGTGA. The CDR3 is CASNPGTTTGELFF. The DNA for the CDR3 is TGTGCCAGCAACCCTGGGACAACCACCGGGGAGCTGTTTTTT.

Points on this clone: Other DNA sequences from this sample encode an identical CDR3 as well. The chain carries TRBV5-1 and TRBJ2-5; TRBD2 agrees at 10 bases. V lost 2 bases and J lost 1; bases outside the gene matches: 2. Germline V gene sequence: CDR1 SGHRS, CDR2 YFSETQ. This CDR3 is 15 amino acids long. This CDR3 is CASSLAGGSQETQYF. CDR3 bases: TGCGCCAGCAGCTTAGCGGGGGGGTCCCAAGAGACCCAGTACTTC.

The chain has TRBV6-4 and TRBJ2-2; 8 bases are shared with TRBD1. CDR1 MRHNA and CDR2 SNTAGT come from the germline V gene. The CDR3 covers 14 residues. The V gene end was trimmed by 3 bases and the J gene end by 3 bases; junction bases not matched to a gene: 0. The CDR3 reads CASSEQGDTGELFF. The CDR3 DNA follows: TGTGCCAGCAGTGAACAGGGGGACACCGGGGAGCTGTTTTTT.

J is TRBJ1-2 and V is TRBV9; 8 bases align to TRBD1. V lost 3 bases and J lost 3; bases outside the gene matches: 7. The CDR3 has 15 residues. Germline V gene sequence: CDR1 SGDLS, CDR2 YYNGEE. This CDR3 is CASSAGTGWDYGYTF. CDR3 nucleotide sequence: TGTGCCAGCAGCGCAGGGACAGGATGGGACTATGGCTACACCTTC.